This passage covers 11 T cell receptor beta chains from one sample sequenced in a study of T cells in Graves' hyperthyroidism and ophthalmopathy. Template material for amplifying TCR beta CDR3 regions consisted of RNA transcripts. In the first-round RT-PCR of the TCR CDR3, the HTBI primer set was used. A single record per CDR3 protein comes from TCRdb applying MiXCR to the multiplex PCR reads. Of about 840,000 distinct CDR3 sequences listed, 38% were seen once; the top ten hold approximately 8.7%. Sequencing used blood. The receptors come from a man aged 18 to 29 with Graves' hyperthyroidism.

For this clonotype: A much larger clone lies one base from this, so it may be a read error. The V gene is TRBV7-9, the J gene TRBJ2-5, with unresolved D. Germline values: CDR1 SEHNR, CDR2 FQNEAQ (reference sequence). CDR3 length: 12 amino acids. The V gene lost 3 bases and the J gene lost 11 bases, with 13 bases spanning the gap. The DNA for the CDR3 is TGTGCCAGCAGCTTCATAGAGTACGGGCAGTACTTC. This encodes CASSFIEYGQYF.

This clonotype was detected ten times or more. The V gene is TRBV15, the J gene TRBJ2-2; D uncertain. The CDR3 is made up of 11 amino acids. The germline V gene has CDR1 LNHNV and CDR2 YYDKDF (reference sequence). V lost 3 bases to trimming and J lost 6 bases, with 2 bases between them. CDR3 bases: TGTGCCACCAGCAGCCCCGGGGAGCTGTTTTTT. Its translation is CATSSPGELFF.

The chain uses TRBV20-1 and TRBJ1-2, with 7 bases aligning to TRBD1. The V segment lost 3 bases and the J segment 13 bases; nucleotides outside the gene matches: 5. Germline V gives CDR1 DFQATT, CDR2 SNEGSKA (reference sequence). The CDR3 has 10 residues. The CDR3 loop reads CSARTGSTTF. In DNA, the CDR3 is TGCAGTGCTAGGACAGGGTCCACCACCTTC.

This clonotype was seen ten or more times. The rearrangement joins TRBV2 to TRBJ1-6; a possible D gene is TRBD1 (5 bases). Trimming took 0 bases from V and 7 from J, leaving 10 bases between them. CDR1 SNHLY and CDR2 FYNNEI come from the germline V gene. This CDR3 has 15 residues. The CDR3 sequence is CASSEAGGRNSPLHF. CDR3 bases: TGTGCCAGCAGTGAAGCGGGGGGTCGGAATTCACCCCTCCACTTT.

The chain recombines TRBV19 with TRBJ2-7; D possibly matches TRBD1 or TRBD2 (5 bases each). Per the germline V gene, CDR1 is LNHDA and CDR2 is SQIVND (reference sequence). The germline V and J ends were trimmed by 6 bases and 5 bases, with 14 bases remaining between them. The CDR3 contains 13 residues. The CDR3 loop reads CASRGRQKDEQYF. The DNA of the CDR3 is TGTGCCAGTAGAGGGAGACAGAAGGACGAGCAGTACTTC. Combining the CDR3 with reference TRBV19 and TRBJ2-7 gives the whole variable domain DGGITQSPKYLFRKEGQNVTLSCEQNLNHDAMYWYRQDPGQGLRLIYYSQIVNDFQKGDIAEGYSVSREKKESFPLTVTSAQKNPTAFYLCASRGRQKDEQYFGPGTRLTVT.

This clonotype came up a few times. V is TRBV5-8 and J is TRBJ2-5, with D perhaps TRBD2 (6 bases). Trimming cost V 1 base and J 4 bases, with 14 bases left between them. The CDR3 contains 15 residues. In germline, CDR1 is SGHTS, CDR2 YDEGEE. The CDR3 protein is CASSLPGLGGETQYF. CDR3 nucleotides: TGTGCCAGCAGCTTGCCCGGTTTGGGGGGAGAGACCCAGTACTTC.

The gene calls are TRBV10-3 and TRBJ1-1; TRBD1 aligns across 9 bases. Germline CDR1 is ENHRY and CDR2 is SYGVKD. V trimming: 4 bases; J trimming: 5 bases; junction bases outside the gene matches: 5. CDR3 length: 14 amino acids. Written as DNA, the CDR3 is TGTGCCATCAGTGCGACAGGGGGAGTGACTGAAGCTTTCTTT. Amino acid sequence: CAISATGGVTEAFF.

This chain joins TRBV4-1 and TRBJ2-5, with D possibly being TRBD2 (6 bases). There are 14 residues in the CDR3. With 3 bases removed from V and 5 bases from J, the gap between germline ends came to 13 bases. CDR1 is MGHRA and CDR2 is YSYEKL in the germline V gene. The DNA for the CDR3 is TGCGCCAGCAGCCAGGGAGGAAGTGCCGAGACCCAGTACTTC. It yields the protein CASSQGGSAETQYF.

Ten or more counts support this clonotype. Germline is not matched at one junction end, which may reflect a read error. The genes are TRBV7-9 and TRBJ1-1; no clear D gene. Germline V gene lookup returns CDR1 SEHNR and CDR2 FQNEAQ (reference sequence). The CDR3 extends over 11 amino acids. In DNA form, the CDR3 reads TGTGCTAGCAGCTTAGAGAGTGAAGCTTTCTTT. Translating it yields CASSLESEAFF.

There are a few counts of this clonotype. The V call is TRBV6-5, the J call TRBJ1-5; D not certain. Between the trimmed V and J ends, which lost 8 bases and 3 bases, there was a span of 11 bases. There are 13 residues in the CDR3. From germline, CDR1 is MNHEY and CDR2 SVGAGI. This CDR3 is CASRSGNNQPQHF. The CDR3 coding sequence is TGTGCCAGCCGAAGTGGGAACAATCAGCCCCAGCATTTT.

The chain carries TRBV5-5 and TRBJ1-1; D ambiguous. Germline V gene data show CDR1 as SGHKS and CDR2 as YYEKEE (reference sequence). This CDR3 is built from 18 residues. Between the trimmed V and J ends, which lost 3 bases and 2 bases, there was a span of 23 bases. CDR3 DNA sequence: TGTGCCAGCAGCTCTTATGGTGCCTCCCTGACACCAAACACTGAAGCTTTCTTT. This translates into CASSSYGASLTPNTEAFF.